This entry is about one T cell receptor (beta chain). Its matching antigen is unknown. The sample originates from a study of memory CD4+ T cells and cytomegalovirus serostatus. Study-level information: Healthy Belgian adult donors included about 10 CMV-positive and around 25 CMV-negative people.

Method: immunoSEQ multiplex PCR; TCRdb's copy keeps in-frame clones and lacks some. The sample holds 35,000 to 50,000 clones; over 70% are singletons and the top ten take around 0.6%. The sort gate was single viable CD3+CD4+CD8-CD45RO+ cells for memory CD4+ T cells. Serostatus was set by detecting CMV pp150, pp28, p38, p52 IgG. After thawing, CD4+ T cells were positively selected. The CDR3 extends over 12 amino acids. CDR1 is MNHNS, CDR2 SASEGT, per germline. With 4 bases removed from V and 6 bases from J, the gap between germline ends came to 7 bases. Study-level findings and limits: Each of 67 CMV-associated TCRbeta sequences occurred in one to five individuals.

V is TRBV6-1 and J is TRBJ1-5; D call uncertain. This clonotype was sampled from an adult in good health and CMV-seronegative. Sequenced: memory CD4+ T cells from blood. CDR3: CASSVGIQPQHF. Written as DNA, the CDR3 is TGTGCCAGCAGTGTGGGGATTCAGCCCCAGCATTTT.